These 28 T cell receptor beta chains were all obtained from the same sample, sequenced in a study of blood T cells in healthy people across ages. With a J-beta primer mix and a sample-barcoded 5' primer, a second PCR ran about 6 to 11 cycles. TCRdb reprocessed the 5' RACE reads with MiXCR, giving one entry per CDR3 protein. The table shows around 700,000 distinct CDR3 sequences, with 20% to 30% occurring only once. This sample was also put to use in a study of T cells of mothers and their children.

The sequencing sample was made of blood. All receptors derive from a boy between 10 and 17 years old in good health.

The chain joins TRBV2 to TRBJ2-5; possible D gene TRBD2, 6 bases. V was pared by 6 bases and J by 5 bases, with 16 bases between. The germline gives CDR1 SNHLY, CDR2 FYNNEI. The CDR3 totals 14 residues. In nucleotides, the CDR3 is TGTGCCAGCAGACTAGCAGGGAGTATTGAGACCCAGTACTTC. It encodes CASRLAGSIETQYF.

The chain has TRBV7-3 and TRBJ1-1, with TRBD1 as a possible D gene (6 bases). Germline CDR1 and CDR2: SGHTA and FQGTGA. V shed 4 bases and J shed 5 bases, with 14 bases lying between them. The CDR3 contains 14 residues. The CDR3 is CASSSQGGGTEAFF. The CDR3 DNA reads TGTGCCAGCAGCTCCCAAGGGGGGGGAACTGAAGCTTTCTTT.

The chain is built from TRBV5-5 and TRBJ1-6; D remains ambiguous. This CDR3 has 17 residues. From germline, CDR1 is SGHKS and CDR2 YYEKEE (reference sequence). V lost 1 base and J lost 9, with 20 bases in between. CDR3 residues: CASSLFSTRARSSPLHF. The CDR3, as DNA: TGTGCCAGCAGCTTGTTTAGTACTCGGGCTAGGAGTTCACCCCTCCACTTT.

This clonotype was detected only a few times. The chain couples TRBV5-6 to TRBJ2-1; TRBD2 aligns across 12 bases. The CDR3 has 15 amino acids. The germline V gene has CDR1 SGHDT and CDR2 YYEEEE. Trimming removed 3 bases from V and 2 bases from J; junction bases left unmatched: 0. CDR3 in amino acids: CASSSSGRAYNEQFF. For the CDR3, the DNA is TGTGCCAGCAGCTCTAGCGGGAGGGCCTACAATGAGCAGTTCTTC.

The V gene is TRBV9, the J gene TRBJ1-4, with D perhaps matching TRBD1 (6 bases). The CDR3 extends over 15 amino acids. The germline V gene encodes CDR1 SGDLS and CDR2 YYNGEE. Deletions cut 2 bases from V and 2 bases from J, with 10 bases between. CDR3 nucleotides: TGTGCCAGCAGCGTCGGGGGCAACACTAATGAAAAACTGTTTTTT. Translation gives CASSVGGNTNEKLFF.

The sample holds a few counts of this clonotype. The V call is TRBV6-1, the J call TRBJ1-4, with D maybe TRBD1 (6 bases). Germline V gives CDR1 MNHNS, CDR2 SASEGT. V was shortened by 2 bases and J by 6 bases, with 13 bases between the two germline ends. The CDR3 runs to 15 residues. CDR3 sequence: CASSESGQSDEKLFF. In nucleotides, the CDR3 is TGTGCCAGCAGTGAATCGGGACAATCTGATGAAAAACTGTTTTTT.

CDR3 residues: CSVDRGLGTNEQFF. DNA of the CDR3: TGCAGCGTTGACAGGGGTCTGGGGACGAATGAGCAGTTCTTC. The chain links TRBV29-1 to TRBJ2-1; TRBD1 might be the D (6 bases). This CDR3 region has 14 residues. Germline loops: CDR1 SQVTM, CDR2 ANQGSEA. The ends were cut back, 3 bases at V and 7 bases at J, with 16 bases in the middle.

A few counts support this clonotype. This sequence joins TRBV3-1 and TRBJ2-3; D call uncertain. Germline loops: CDR1 LGHDT, CDR2 YNNKEL (reference sequence). V was clipped by 6 bases and J by 4 bases, with 8 bases between them. CDR3 length: 12 amino acids. The CDR3 DNA is TGTGCCAGCAGTTCTCTGGCAGATACGCAGTATTTT. Residues: CASSSLADTQYF.

This clonotype was seen a few times. The chain combines TRBV12-3 or TRBV12-4 with TRBJ2-3; TRBD2 matches 15 bases. Trimming cost V 6 bases and J 6 bases; bases outside gene matches: 10. The CDR3 loop spans 17 amino acids. CDR3 sequence: CASRTGLAGGSADTQYF. The CDR3 region has the DNA TGTGCCAGCAGAACCGGACTAGCGGGGGGGTCAGCGGATACGCAGTATTTT.

The chain carries TRBV29-1 and TRBJ1-4, with D tentatively TRBD1 (5 bases). This CDR3 is 14 amino acids long. CDR1 is SQVTM, CDR2 ANQGSEA, per germline. Deletions cut 6 bases from V and 8 bases from J, with 19 bases between. The chain's CDR3 is CSVTRQPAVEKLFF. The CDR3 bases are TGCAGCGTGACCAGACAGCCAGCGGTAGAAAAACTGTTTTTT. Supplemented by reference TRBV29-1 and TRBJ1-4, the full variable domain reads SAVISQKPSRDICQRGTSLTIQCQVDSQVTMMFWYRQQPGQSLTLIATANQGSEATYESGFVIDKFPISRPNLTFSTLTVSNMSPEDSSIYLCSVTRQPAVEKLFFGSGTQLSVL.

The rearrangement uses TRBV5-6 and TRBJ2-1, with no clear D. The germline CDR1 and CDR2 sequences are SGHDT and YYEEEE. The CDR3 spans 14 residues. The V end was cut by 4 bases, the J end by 4 bases, with 12 bases between. The CDR3 DNA is TGTGCCAGCAGCCTCCGGACGGCGTACAATGAGCAGTTCTTC. Translation: CASSLRTAYNEQFF.

This sequence joins TRBV28 and TRBJ2-1; D possibly corresponds to TRBD2 (5 bases). With the DNA end fitting TRBJ2-7 better, the J assignment may be wrong. CDR3 length equals 13 residues. CDR1 MDHEN and CDR2 SYDVKM come from the germline V gene. The CDR3 region has the DNA TGTGCCATGCGCCCAACGGGATCCCACGAGCAGTACTTC. Encoded protein: CAMRPTGSHEQYF.

This clonotype was seen many times. The V and J genes are TRBV6-5 and TRBJ1-4; D ambiguous. CDR3 length equals 15 residues. CDR1 and CDR2 (germline): MNHEY, SVGAGI. With 5 bases removed from V and 0 bases from J, the gap between germline ends came to 10 bases. DNA for the CDR3: TGTGCCAGCAGTCGGAGACGGGCAACTAATGAAAAACTGTTTTTT. Translating gives CASSRRRATNEKLFF.

The gene calls are TRBV5-1 and TRBJ2-7, with 8 bases that match TRBD1. Matching the DNA end better, TRBJ2-5 makes the J call doubtful. From germline, CDR1 is SGHRS and CDR2 YFSETQ. This CDR3 has 15 residues. CDR3 DNA: TGCGCCAGCAGCGAGTCCGGACAGGGACTGGAGACCCAGTACTTC. Translation gives CASSESGQGLETQYF.

This clonotype was recorded a few times. This chain connects TRBV21-1 to TRBJ2-5; the DNA was not used to check the table's D call, TRBD1. TRBV21-1 constitutes a pseudogene. This CDR3 comprises 15 residues. The CDR3: CASSKARTGRETQYF. The CDR3 DNA reads TGTGCCAGCAGCAAAGCGCGGACAGGGAGGGAGACCCAGTACTTC.

To note about this clonotype: One junction end does not reproduce the germline sequence, and a read error may be involved. The rearrangement joins TRBV7-9 to TRBJ2-5, with D tentatively TRBD1 or TRBD2 (5 bases each). This CDR3 has 14 residues. Germline-derived CDR1 and CDR2 are SEHNR and FQNEAQ (reference sequence). DNA of the CDR3: TGTGCCAGCAGCTTAGCACAGGAAGCAGCCAGGGAGTTCTTC. This encodes CASSLAQEAAREFF. Full variable domain (rest looked up from reference TRBV7-9 and TRBJ2-5): DTGVSQNPRHKITKRGQNVTFRCDPISEHNRLYWYRQTLGQGPEFLTYFQNEAQLEKSRLLSDRFSAERPKGSFSTLEIQRTEQGDSAMYLCASSLAQEAAREFFGPGTRLLVL.

This clonotype came up a few times. This chain connects TRBV20-1 to TRBJ2-5; 10 bases align to TRBD2. The J call may be faulty, since TRBJ2-1 better matches the DNA end. This CDR3 region has 16 residues. CDR1 DFQATT and CDR2 SNEGSKA come from the germline V gene (reference sequence). CDR3 sequence: CSASYKREGRYNEQFF. For the CDR3, the DNA is TGCAGTGCTAGTTATAAGCGGGAGGGCCGGTACAATGAGCAGTTCTTC.

This clonotype was detected only a few times. V and J are TRBV29-1 and TRBJ1-2; maybe TRBD1 (5 bases). This CDR3 is 11 amino acids long. In germline, CDR1 is SQVTM, CDR2 ANQGSEA. V lost 8 bases and J lost 4, with 11 bases in between. Here the CDR3 DNA reads TGCAGCTTCCGGACACTCTATGGCTACACCTTC. Its translation is CSFRTLYGYTF.

With regard to this clonotype: At one boundary the junction diverges from the germline segment, which might be a read error. V is TRBV10-3 and J is TRBJ2-5; a weak D match, TRBD2 (7 bases). The CDR3 length is 15 residues. Germline V gene lookup returns CDR1 ENHRY and CDR2 SYGVKD. The CDR3 spells CAISESGGAQETQHF. The CDR3 coding sequence is TGTGCCATCAGTGAGTCGGGGGGGGCCCAAGAGACCCAGCACTTC.

In regard to this clonotype: The junction and the germline gene differ at one end; a read error may be behind it. V is TRBV7-3 and J is TRBJ1-1; 9 bases fit TRBD1. This CDR3 region has 15 residues. The germline CDR1 and CDR2 sequences are SGHTA and FQGTGA. The CDR3 bases are TGTGCCAGCAGCCTAACGGGGACAGGGTTATCTGAAGCTTTCTTT. This codes for CASSLTGTGLSEAFF.

V is TRBV15 and J is TRBJ2-5; the D call may be TRBD1 or TRBD2 (5 bases each). Germline CDR1 is LNHNV and CDR2 is YYDKDF (reference sequence). The CDR3 runs 13 residues. With 3 bases removed from V and 5 bases from J, the gap between germline ends came to 10 bases. The CDR3 DNA is TGTGCCACCAGCAGGGGACGGACCGAGACCCAGTACTTC. Encoded protein: CATSRGRTETQYF.

Points on this clonotype: The junction does not match germline at one end; this may be a read error. CDR3 bases: TGTGCCAGCAGTGACCAGGACGTAGCCTACGAGCAGTGCTTC. This gives the protein CASSDQDVAYEQCF. V gene TRBV25-1 combines with J gene TRBJ2-7; D remains unclear. There are 14 residues in the CDR3. Germline values: CDR1 MGHDK, CDR2 SYGVNS.

The rearrangement joins TRBV4-2 to TRBJ2-1; 10 bases are shared with TRBD2. Per germline, CDR1 LGHNA and CDR2 YNFKEQ. Germline trimming cut 0 bases from V and 7 bases from J; bases unmatched to any gene: 9. This CDR3 contains 17 residues. This CDR3 reads CASSQDLGLAGENEQFF. DNA of the CDR3: TGTGCCAGCAGCCAAGATCTTGGGCTAGCGGGAGAAAATGAGCAGTTCTTC.

This clonotype was counted a few times. This chain connects TRBV19 to TRBJ2-5; a weak D match, TRBD2 (5 bases). The J call is doubtful: the DNA matches TRBJ2-7 better. Looked up from germline, CDR1 is LNHDA and CDR2 is SQIVND (reference sequence). This CDR3 comprises 14 residues. CDR3 protein: CASSISEGPYEQYF. The CDR3 nucleotides are TGTGCCAGTAGTATATCAGAGGGCCCTTACGAGCAGTACTTC.

In its sample, this clonotype was seen a few times. This chain uses TRBV4-2 with TRBJ2-5; no clear D. The end of the DNA fits TRBJ2-1 better, so the J call may be wrong. In germline, CDR1 is LGHNA, CDR2 YNFKEQ. CDR3 length: 14 amino acids. CDR3 residues: CASSPEISYNEQFF. The CDR3 nucleotides read TGTGCCAGCAGCCCAGAAATCTCCTACAATGAGCAGTTCTTC.

The chain joins TRBV7-6 to TRBJ2-5; D possibly matches TRBD1 or TRBD2 (7 bases each). The J call is doubtful: the DNA matches TRBJ2-7 better. Germline V gene sequence: CDR1 SGHVS, CDR2 FNYEAQ. The CDR3 extends over 14 amino acids. The CDR3 nucleotides read TGTGCCAGCAGCAGGGGGGGACAGACCTACGAGCAGTACTTC. Encoded protein: CASSRGGQTYEQYF.

The chain employs TRBV7-2 and TRBJ2-1; D gene uncertain. The CDR3 spans 14 residues. In germline, CDR1 is SGHTA, CDR2 FQGNSA. V was trimmed by 2 bases and J by 6 bases, leaving 11 bases between them. The CDR3 DNA reads as TGTGCCAGCAGCTTAACTCAAGATAGCAATGAGCAGTTCTTC. The encoded protein is CASSLTQDSNEQFF. The full variable domain, rest sourced from reference TRBV7-2 and TRBJ2-1, is GAGVSQSPSNKVTEKGKDVELRCDPISGHTALYWYRQSLGQGLEFLIYFQGNSAPDKSGLPSDRFSAERTGGSVSTLTIQRTQQEDSAVYLCASSLTQDSNEQFFGPGTRLTVL.

This clonotype has more than one count but fewer than ten. The V gene is TRBV11-2, the J gene TRBJ2-2, with D possibly matching TRBD1 (5 bases). Germline V CDR1 and CDR2: SGHAT, FQNNGV. V shed 6 bases and J shed 7 bases, with 21 bases lying between them. The CDR3 covers 16 residues. CDR3 protein: CASSLTQLKGNGELFF. The DNA of the CDR3 is TGTGCCAGCAGTTTAACACAACTTAAGGGGAACGGGGAGCTGTTTTTT.